A selection of T cell receptor beta chains follows, all from one sample in a study of blood T cells in healthy people across ages. From the 5' RACE reads, TCRdb called clonotypes with MiXCR, one entry per CDR3 protein. This table has under 800,000 distinct CDR3 sequences, under 25% appearing once. The sample was blood. Receptor source: a man in his sixties or seventies in good health. Both conserved end residues are part of each CDR3. D genes are given only for firm matches. Size is omitted from some rows. Given values are once, few, many or a class for expanded clones.

d_gene: TRBD2; v_gene: TRBV5-5; j_gene: TRBJ2-1; abundance: NA; CDR3nt: TGTGCCAGCCTATCCGGGACTAGCGCTAACAATGAGCAGTTCTTC; CDR3aa: CASLSGTSANNEQFF
d_gene: NA; v_gene: TRBV2; j_gene: TRBJ2-5; abundance: NA; CDR3nt: TGTGCCAGCAGTGAATCCCAGGCCACCCAGTACTTC; CDR3aa: CASSESQATQYF
d_gene: NA; v_gene: TRBV10-3; j_gene: TRBJ2-7; abundance: few; CDR3nt: TGTGCCATCAGTGAGTCGGCCAGGGGCAAATACGAGCAGTACTTC; CDR3aa: CAISESARGKYEQYF
d_gene: TRBD1; v_gene: TRBV10-3; j_gene: TRBJ2-6; abundance: NA; CDR3nt: TGCGCCTCTACAGGGGAGCCTGGGGCCAACGTCCTGACTTTC; CDR3aa: CASTGEPGANVLTF
d_gene: NA; v_gene: TRBV11-2; j_gene: TRBJ2-7; abundance: many; CDR3nt: TGTGCCAGCAGCTCCGGGCCGTGGGGAACCTACGAGCAGTACTTC; CDR3aa: CASSSGPWGTYEQYF
d_gene: NA; v_gene: TRBV6-2/TRBV6-3; j_gene: TRBJ2-2; abundance: few; CDR3nt: TGTGCCAGCAAAGACCCGGGTTTTAACACCGGGGAGCTGTTTTTT; CDR3aa: CASKDPGFNTGELFF
d_gene: NA; v_gene: TRBV14; j_gene: TRBJ1-1; abundance: NA; CDR3nt: TGTGCCAGCAGCCAACCAGGGATGAACACTGAAGCTTTCTTT; CDR3aa: CASSQPGMNTEAFF
d_gene: NA; v_gene: TRBV21-1; j_gene: TRBJ1-5; abundance: NA; CDR3nt: TGTGCCAGCAGCCATGTTACAGGGGAAGGGGGTATCGGCAATCAGCCCCAGCATTTT; CDR3aa: CASSHVTGEGGIGNQPQHF
d_gene: NA; v_gene: TRBV5-1; j_gene: TRBJ2-7; abundance: NA; CDR3nt: TGCGCCAGCAGGTCCCTACAGATACGACCCTACGAGCAGTACTTC; CDR3aa: CASRSLQIRPYEQYF
d_gene: NA; v_gene: TRBV6-1; j_gene: TRBJ2-4; abundance: NA; CDR3nt: TGTGCCAGCAGTGTGGGTGTTGGCAAACACATTCAGTACTTC; CDR3aa: CASSVGVGKHIQYF
d_gene: NA; v_gene: TRBV7-3; j_gene: TRBJ1-5; abundance: NA; CDR3nt: TGTGCCAGCAGCTTAAGAGGTGGGGCCTTTACTAATCAGCCCCAGCATTTT; CDR3aa: CASSLRGGAFTNQPQHF
d_gene: NA; v_gene: TRBV11-2; j_gene: TRBJ2-4; abundance: NA; CDR3nt: TGTGCCAGCACCCCTGGGCGAGGGGCTGCCAAAAACATTCGGTACTTC; CDR3aa: CASTPGRGAAKNIRYF
d_gene: NA; v_gene: TRBV20-1; j_gene: TRBJ2-7; abundance: many; CDR3nt: TGCAGTGCTAGAGAATATGGGGCTTACGAGCAGTACTTC; CDR3aa: CSAREYGAYEQYF
d_gene: TRBD2; v_gene: TRBV6-2/TRBV6-3; j_gene: TRBJ2-7; abundance: few; CDR3nt: TGTGCCAGCGCAACCAGCGGGGGGGTATTCGAGCAGTACTTC; CDR3aa: CASATSGGVFEQYF
d_gene: TRBD1; v_gene: TRBV2; j_gene: TRBJ2-7; abundance: few; CDR3nt: TGTGCCAGCAAACGACAGGGCACCTACGAGCAGTACTTC; CDR3aa: CASKRQGTYEQYF
d_gene: TRBD1; v_gene: TRBV5-1; j_gene: TRBJ2-2; abundance: NA; CDR3nt: TGCGCCGGCAGCCCACCATCCGGGACAGGGATGAACACCGGGGAGCTGTTTTTT; CDR3aa: CAGSPPSGTGMNTGELFF
d_gene: NA; v_gene: TRBV7-3; j_gene: TRBJ2-3; abundance: few; CDR3nt: TGTGCCAGCAGCTTAACGTACCGCGATACGCAGTATTTT; CDR3aa: CASSLTYRDTQYF
d_gene: TRBD2; v_gene: TRBV5-1; j_gene: TRBJ2-3; abundance: NA; CDR3nt: TGCGCCAGCAGCCCGACTAGCGGGAGTGCATATACGCAGTATTTT; CDR3aa: CASSPTSGSAYTQYF
d_gene: TRBD1; v_gene: TRBV3-1; j_gene: TRBJ2-4; abundance: NA; CDR3nt: TGTGCCAGCAGCCACAGGACAGGGGCGGACATTCAGTACTTC; CDR3aa: CASSHRTGADIQYF
d_gene: TRBD1; v_gene: TRBV25-1; j_gene: TRBJ2-7; abundance: few; CDR3nt: TGTGCCAGCAGTGAATTGGGGACAGGGAGAGTGGACGAGCAGTACTTC; CDR3aa: CASSELGTGRVDEQYF